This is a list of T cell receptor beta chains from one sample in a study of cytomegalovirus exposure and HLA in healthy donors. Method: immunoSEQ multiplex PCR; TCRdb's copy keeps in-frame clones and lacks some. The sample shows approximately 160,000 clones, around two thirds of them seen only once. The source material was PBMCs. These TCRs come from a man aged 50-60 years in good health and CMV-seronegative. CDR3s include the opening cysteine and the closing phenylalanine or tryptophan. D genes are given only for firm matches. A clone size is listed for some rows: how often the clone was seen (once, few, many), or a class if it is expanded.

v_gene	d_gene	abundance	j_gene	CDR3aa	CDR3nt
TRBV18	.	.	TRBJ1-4	CASSRDVEEKLFF	TGTGCCAGCTCACGCGACGTGGAGGAAAAACTGTTTTTT
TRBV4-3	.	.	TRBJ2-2	CASSQVGPIGELFF	TGCGCCAGCAGCCAAGTGGGGCCGATCGGGGAGCTGTTTTTT
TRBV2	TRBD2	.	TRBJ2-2	CASRPTSGGTSTGELFF	TGTGCCAGCAGGCCGACTAGCGGGGGGACTTCCACCGGGGAGCTGTTTTTT
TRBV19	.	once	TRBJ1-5	CASSIQTGTSSYSNQPQHF	TGTGCCAGTAGTATTCAAACAGGGACCAGCTCCTATAGCAATCAGCCCCAGCATTTT
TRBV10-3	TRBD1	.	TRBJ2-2	CAIRPGQGQSGELFF	TGTGCCATCAGGCCGGGACAGGGTCAGAGCGGGGAGCTGTTTTTT
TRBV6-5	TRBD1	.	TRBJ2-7	CASTRTGEYEQYF	TGTGCCAGCACTCGGACAGGGGAGTACGAGCAGTACTTC
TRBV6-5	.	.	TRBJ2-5	CASSPDRRGTQYF	TGTGCCAGCAGCCCAGACCGTCGGGGGACCCAGTACTTC
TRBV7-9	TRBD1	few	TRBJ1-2	CASSLGLGTGVGYGYTF	TGTGCCAGCAGCTTAGGGTTGGGAACAGGGGTTGGCTATGGCTACACCTTC
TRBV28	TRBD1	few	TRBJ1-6	CASSPPGQGYSPLHF	TGTGCCAGCAGTCCCCCGGGACAGGGATATTCACCCCTCCACTTT
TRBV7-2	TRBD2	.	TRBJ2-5	CASSPSTSGYQETQYF	TGTGCCAGCAGCCCGTCGACTAGCGGCTACCAAGAGACCCAGTACTTC
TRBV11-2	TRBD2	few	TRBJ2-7	CASSLEPSAGTYEQYF	TGTGCCAGCAGCTTAGAGCCCTCAGCGGGAACCTACGAGCAGTACTTC
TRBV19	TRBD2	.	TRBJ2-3	CASSREGRITDTQYF	TGTGCCAGTAGCCGGGAGGGGAGGATCACAGATACGCAGTATTTT
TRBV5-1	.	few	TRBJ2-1	CASSRGGENNEQFF	TGCGCCAGTAGCAGGGGGGGTGAGAACAATGAGCAGTTCTTC
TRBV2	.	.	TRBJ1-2	CASNARGFDYGYTF	TGTGCCAGCAATGCTCGGGGGTTCGACTATGGCTACACCTTC
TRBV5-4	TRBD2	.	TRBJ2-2	CASSSGGASGVTGELFF	TGTGCCAGCAGCTCCGGGGGGGCTAGCGGGGTAACCGGGGAGCTGTTTTTT
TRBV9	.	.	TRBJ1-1	CASSVGALGGDTEAFF	TGTGCCAGCAGCGTAGGGGCCCTGGGAGGGGACACTGAAGCTTTCTTT
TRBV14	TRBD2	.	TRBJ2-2	CASSLPTSGGRGELFF	TGTGCCAGCAGCCTACCGACTAGCGGGGGACGGGGGGAGCTGTTTTTT
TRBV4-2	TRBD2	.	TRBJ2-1	CASSQARLAGDSKQFF	TGTGCCAGCAGCCAAGCCAGACTAGCGGGGGACTCCAAGCAGTTCTTC
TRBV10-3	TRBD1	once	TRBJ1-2	CAISDPTTGASNYGYTF	TGTGCCATCAGTGATCCAACGACAGGGGCATCTAACTATGGCTACACCTTC
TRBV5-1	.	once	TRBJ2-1	CASSRGYGSYNEQFF	TGCGCCAGCAGTCGGGGGTATGGCTCCTACAATGAGCAGTTCTTC
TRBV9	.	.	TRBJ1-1	CASRSDRKDGTEAFF	TGTGCCAGCAGGTCCGACAGGAAGGATGGGACTGAAGCTTTCTTT
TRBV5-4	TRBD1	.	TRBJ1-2	CASSFLLGTGVPGVTF	TGTGCCAGCAGCTTCCTATTGGGGACAGGGGTCCCGGGCGTCACCTTC
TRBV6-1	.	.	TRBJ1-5	CASRDGTYGNQPQHF	TGTGCCAGCAGGGATGGGACTTACGGCAATCAGCCCCAGCATTTT
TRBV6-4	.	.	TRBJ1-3	CASTRELVNTIYF	TGTGCCAGCACCCGGGAGCTGGTAAACACCATATATTTT
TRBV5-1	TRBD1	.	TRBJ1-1	CASRQGENTEAFF	TGCGCCAGCAGACAGGGGGAGAACACTGAAGCTTTCTTT
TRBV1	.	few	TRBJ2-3	CTSSTGTSGGPTDTQYF	TGCACCAGCAGCACCGGGACTAGCGGGGGGCCCACAGATACGCAGTATTTT
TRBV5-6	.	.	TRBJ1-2	CASSLEDRTGGYTF	TGTGCCAGCAGCTTGGAGGACAGAACCGGCGGCTACACCTTC
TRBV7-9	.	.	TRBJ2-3	CASSSFQGGRTDTQYF	TGTGCCAGCAGCTCATTCCAAGGGGGTCGGACAGATACGCAGTATTTT
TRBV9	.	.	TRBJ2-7	CASSVGGSGYEQYF	TGTGCCAGCAGCGTAGGAGGGAGCGGCTACGAGCAGTACTTC
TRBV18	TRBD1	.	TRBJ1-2	CASSPLDRGIGYTF	TGTGCCAGCTCACCATTAGACAGGGGTATCGGCTACACCTTC
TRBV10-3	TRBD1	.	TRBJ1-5	CAISGTGSNQPQHF	TGTGCCATCAGTGGGACAGGCTCCAATCAGCCCCAGCATTTT
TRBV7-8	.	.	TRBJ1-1	CASTDYGFAEAFF	TGTGCCAGCACCGATTACGGTTTTGCTGAAGCTTTCTTT
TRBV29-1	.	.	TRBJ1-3	CSVGPSGTGNTIYF	TGCAGCGTTGGTCCTTCAGGGACTGGAAACACCATATATTTT
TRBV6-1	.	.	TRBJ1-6	CASKREMNSPLHF	TGTGCCAGCAAACGGGAGATGAATTCACCCCTCCACTTT
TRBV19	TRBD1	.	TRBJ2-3	CASSIRDRIITDTQYF	TGTGCCAGTAGTATCCGGGACAGAATAATAACAGATACGCAGTATTTT
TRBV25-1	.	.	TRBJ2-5	CASSHTGTLGETQYF	TGTGCCAGCAGTCATACCGGGACTCTCGGAGAGACCCAGTACTTC
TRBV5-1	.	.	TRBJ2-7	CASTTVTGSYEQYF	TGCGCCAGCACCACCGTGACAGGATCCTACGAGCAGTACTTC
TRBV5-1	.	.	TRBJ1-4	CASSFGDQNEKLFF	TGCGCCAGCAGCTTCGGGGATCAAAATGAAAAACTGTTTTTT
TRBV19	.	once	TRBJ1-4	CASSGQSTNEKLFF	TGTGCCAGTAGTGGACAGTCAACTAATGAAAAACTGTTTTTT
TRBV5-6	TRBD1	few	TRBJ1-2	CASSRGTGGYYGYTF	TGTGCCAGCAGCAGAGGGACAGGGGGCTACTATGGCTACACCTTC
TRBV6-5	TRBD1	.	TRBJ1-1	CASSYGTVNTEAFF	TGTGCCAGCAGTTACGGGACAGTAAACACTGAAGCTTTCTTT
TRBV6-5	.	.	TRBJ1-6	CASTHGAGNSPLHF	TGTGCCAGCACTCACGGGGCGGGAAATTCACCCCTCCACTTT
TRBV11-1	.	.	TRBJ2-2	CASGSGSEHGELFF	TGTGCCAGCGGGTCGGGGTCGGAACACGGGGAGCTGTTTTTT
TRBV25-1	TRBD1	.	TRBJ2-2	CASSTSGQAPGELFF	TGTGCCAGCAGTACCTCGGGACAGGCGCCTGGGGAGCTGTTTTTT
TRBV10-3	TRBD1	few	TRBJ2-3	CAISERDRSTDTQYF	TGTGCCATCAGTGAAAGGGACAGAAGCACAGATACGCAGTATTTT
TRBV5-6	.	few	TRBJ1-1	CASSFGQLGNTEAFF	TGTGCCAGCAGCTTCGGACAGTTGGGGAACACTGAAGCTTTCTTT